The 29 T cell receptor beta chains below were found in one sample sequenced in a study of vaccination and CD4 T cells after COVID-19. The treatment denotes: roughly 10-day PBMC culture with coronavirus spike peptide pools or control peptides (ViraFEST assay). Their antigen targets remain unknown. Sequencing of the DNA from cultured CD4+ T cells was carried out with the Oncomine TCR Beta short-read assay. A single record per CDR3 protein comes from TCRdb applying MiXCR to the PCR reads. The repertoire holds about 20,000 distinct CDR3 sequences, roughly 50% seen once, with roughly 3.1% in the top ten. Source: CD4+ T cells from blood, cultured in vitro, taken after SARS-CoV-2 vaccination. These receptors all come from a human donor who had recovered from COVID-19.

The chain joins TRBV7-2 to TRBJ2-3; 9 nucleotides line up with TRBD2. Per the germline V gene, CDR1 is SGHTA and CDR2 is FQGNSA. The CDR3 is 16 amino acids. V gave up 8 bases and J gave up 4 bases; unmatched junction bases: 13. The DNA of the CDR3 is TGTGCCAGCCAACGGGTAGCGGGAGCTTATTCAGATACGCAGTATTTT. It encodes CASQRVAGAYSDTQYF.

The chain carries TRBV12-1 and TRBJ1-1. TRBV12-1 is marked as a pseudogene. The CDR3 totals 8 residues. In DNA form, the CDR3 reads TGTGCCAGCAGCCCCGCTTTCTTC. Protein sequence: CASSPAFF.

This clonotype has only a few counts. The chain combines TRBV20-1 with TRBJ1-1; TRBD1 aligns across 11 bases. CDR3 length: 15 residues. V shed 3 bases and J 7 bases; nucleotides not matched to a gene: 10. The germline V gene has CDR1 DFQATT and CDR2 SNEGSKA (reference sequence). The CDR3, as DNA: TGCAGTGCTAGTAGGGACAGGGGGGAGTCGATTGAAGCTTTCTTT. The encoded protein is CSASRDRGESIEAFF.

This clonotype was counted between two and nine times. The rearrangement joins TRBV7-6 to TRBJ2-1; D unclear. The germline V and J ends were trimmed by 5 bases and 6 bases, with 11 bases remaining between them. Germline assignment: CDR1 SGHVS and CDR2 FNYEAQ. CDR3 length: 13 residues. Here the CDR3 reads CASSPLASNEQFF. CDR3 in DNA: TGTGCCAGCAGCCCCCTGGCCTCCAATGAGCAGTTCTTC.

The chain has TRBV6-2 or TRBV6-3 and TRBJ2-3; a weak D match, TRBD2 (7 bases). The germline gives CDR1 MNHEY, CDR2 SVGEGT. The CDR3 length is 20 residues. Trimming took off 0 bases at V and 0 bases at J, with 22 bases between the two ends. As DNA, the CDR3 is TGTGCCAGCAGTTACTCTGCAGGGGAACGGGGGGACGGTAGCACAGATACGCAGTATTTT. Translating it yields CASSYSAGERGDGSTDTQYF.

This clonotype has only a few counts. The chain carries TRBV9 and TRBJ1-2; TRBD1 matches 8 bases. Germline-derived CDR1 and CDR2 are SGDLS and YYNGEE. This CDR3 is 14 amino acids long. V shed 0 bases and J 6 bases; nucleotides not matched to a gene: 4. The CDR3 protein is CASSVGQGANGYTF. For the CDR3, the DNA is TGTGCCAGCAGCGTAGGTCAGGGGGCTAATGGCTACACCTTC.

CDR3 sequence: CASSLEGVQPQHF. The CDR3 nucleotides are TGTGCCAGCAGCTTAGAGGGAGTACAGCCCCAGCATTTT. This rearrangement joins TRBV7-2 to TRBJ1-5; no clear D. The CDR3 contains 13 residues. The V gene lost 1 base and the J gene lost 7 bases, with 8 bases spanning the gap. CDR1 and CDR2 (germline): SGHTA, FQGNSA.

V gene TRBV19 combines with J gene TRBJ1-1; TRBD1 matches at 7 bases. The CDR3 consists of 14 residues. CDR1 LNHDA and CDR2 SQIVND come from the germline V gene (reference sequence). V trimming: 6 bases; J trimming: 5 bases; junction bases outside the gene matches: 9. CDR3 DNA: TGTGCCAGTAGCCGAACAGGGGTTGGAACTGAAGCTTTCTTT. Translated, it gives CASSRTGVGTEAFF.

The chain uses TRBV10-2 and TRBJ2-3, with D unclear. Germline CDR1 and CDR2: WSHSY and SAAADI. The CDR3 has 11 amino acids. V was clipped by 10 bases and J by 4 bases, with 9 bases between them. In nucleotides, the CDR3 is TGCGCCACTACGGATTCAGATACGCAGTATTTT. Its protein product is CATTDSDTQYF.

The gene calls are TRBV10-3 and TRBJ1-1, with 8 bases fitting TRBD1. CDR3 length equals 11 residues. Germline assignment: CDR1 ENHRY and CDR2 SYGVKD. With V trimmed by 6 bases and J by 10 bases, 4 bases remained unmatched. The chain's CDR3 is CAIRQGAGAFF. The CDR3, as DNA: TGTGCCATCAGGCAGGGGGCGGGAGCTTTCTTT.

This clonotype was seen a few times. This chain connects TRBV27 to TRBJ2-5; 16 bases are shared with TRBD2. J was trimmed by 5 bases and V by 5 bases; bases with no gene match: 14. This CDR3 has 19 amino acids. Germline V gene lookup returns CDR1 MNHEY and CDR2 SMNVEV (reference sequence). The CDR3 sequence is CASSLRPGLAGGRVETQYF. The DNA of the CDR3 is TGTGCCAGCAGTCTCCGACCGGGACTAGCGGGGGGGCGGGTGGAGACCCAGTACTTC.

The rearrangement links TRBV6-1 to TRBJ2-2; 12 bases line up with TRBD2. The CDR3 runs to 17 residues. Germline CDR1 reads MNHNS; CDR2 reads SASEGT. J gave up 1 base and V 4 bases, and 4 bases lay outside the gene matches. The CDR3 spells CASSGRTSGMNTGELFF. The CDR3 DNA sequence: TGTGCCAGCAGTGGCAGGACTAGCGGGATGAACACCGGGGAGCTGTTTTTT.

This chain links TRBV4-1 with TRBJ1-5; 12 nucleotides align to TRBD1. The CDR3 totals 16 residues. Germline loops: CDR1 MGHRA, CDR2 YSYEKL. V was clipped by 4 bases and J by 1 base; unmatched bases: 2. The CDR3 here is CASSRGQGASNQPQHF. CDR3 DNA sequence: TGCGCCAGCAGCCGGGGACAGGGGGCCAGCAATCAGCCCCAGCATTTT.

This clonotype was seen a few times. DNA for the CDR3: TGTGCCAGCAGCTTGGGCCGGGAGTCAGATACGCAGTATTTT. Protein product: CASSLGRESDTQYF. The chain links TRBV7-9 to TRBJ2-3; D is perhaps TRBD2 (6 bases). The V gene's germline CDR1 is SEHNR and CDR2 FQNEAQ (reference sequence). The CDR3 consists of 14 residues. V dropped 3 bases and J dropped 4 bases, with 11 bases sitting between them. Full variable domain (missing parts from reference TRBV7-9 and TRBJ2-3): DTGVSQNPRHKITKRGQNVTFRCDPISEHNRLYWYRQTLGQGPEFLTYFQNEAQLEKSRLLSDRFSAERPKGSFSTLEIQRTEQGDSAMYLCASSLGRESDTQYFGPGTRLTVL.

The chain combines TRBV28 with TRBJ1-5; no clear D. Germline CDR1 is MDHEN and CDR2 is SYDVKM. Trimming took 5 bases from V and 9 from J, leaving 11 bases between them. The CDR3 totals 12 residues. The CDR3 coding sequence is TGTGCCAGCAGTCCCAACCAAAGGCCCCAGCATTTT. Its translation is CASSPNQRPQHF.

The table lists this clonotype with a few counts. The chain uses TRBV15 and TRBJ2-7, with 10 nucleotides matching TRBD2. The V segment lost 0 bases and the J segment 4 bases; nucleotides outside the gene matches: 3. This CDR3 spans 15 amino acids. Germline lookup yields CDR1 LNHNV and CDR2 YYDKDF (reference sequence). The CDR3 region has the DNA TGTGCCACCAGCAGAGATCCAGCGGGAGGGTACGAGCAGTACTTC. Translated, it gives CATSRDPAGGYEQYF.

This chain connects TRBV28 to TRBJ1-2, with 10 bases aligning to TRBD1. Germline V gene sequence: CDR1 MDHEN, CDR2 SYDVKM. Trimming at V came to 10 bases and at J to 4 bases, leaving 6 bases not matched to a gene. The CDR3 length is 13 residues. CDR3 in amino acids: CATTDRGVYGYTF. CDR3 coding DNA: TGTGCCACCACGGACAGGGGGGTCTATGGCTACACCTTC.

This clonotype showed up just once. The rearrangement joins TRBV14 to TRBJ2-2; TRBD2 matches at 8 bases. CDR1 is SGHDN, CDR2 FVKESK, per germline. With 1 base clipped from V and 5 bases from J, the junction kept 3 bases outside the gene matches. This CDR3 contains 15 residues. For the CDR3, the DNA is TGTGCCAGCAGCCAAGCGGGGGGGCCTACCGGGGAGCTGTTTTTT. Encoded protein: CASSQAGGPTGELFF.

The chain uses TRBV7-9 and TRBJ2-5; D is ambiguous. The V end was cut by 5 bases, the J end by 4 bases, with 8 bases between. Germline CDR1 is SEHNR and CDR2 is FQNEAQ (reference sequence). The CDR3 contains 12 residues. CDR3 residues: CASSLVPETQYF. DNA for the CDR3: TGTGCCAGCAGCCTAGTCCCAGAGACCCAGTACTTC.

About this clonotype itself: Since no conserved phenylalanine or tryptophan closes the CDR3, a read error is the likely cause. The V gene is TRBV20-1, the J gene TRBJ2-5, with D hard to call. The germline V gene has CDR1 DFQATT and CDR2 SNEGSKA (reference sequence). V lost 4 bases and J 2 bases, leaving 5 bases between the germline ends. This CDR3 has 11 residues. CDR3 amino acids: CSANKQETQYL. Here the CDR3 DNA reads TGCAGTGCTAACAAACAAGAGACCCAGTACTTA.

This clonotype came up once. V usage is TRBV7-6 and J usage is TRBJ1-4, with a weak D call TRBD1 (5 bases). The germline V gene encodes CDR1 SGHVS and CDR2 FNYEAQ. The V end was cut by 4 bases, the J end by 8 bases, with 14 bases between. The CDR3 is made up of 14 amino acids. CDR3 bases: TGTGCCAGCAGCTCTCAGGGAAGTAACGAAAAACTGTTTTTT. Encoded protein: CASSSQGSNEKLFF.

The CDR3 sequence is CASSLEQNTEAFF. CDR3 DNA: TGTGCCAGCAGCTTAGAACAGAACACTGAAGCTTTCTTT. The V call is TRBV7-9, the J call TRBJ1-1; no clear D. Deletions cut 1 base from V and 1 base from J, with 4 bases between. Germline lookup yields CDR1 SEHNR and CDR2 FQNEAQ (reference sequence). The CDR3 runs to 13 residues.

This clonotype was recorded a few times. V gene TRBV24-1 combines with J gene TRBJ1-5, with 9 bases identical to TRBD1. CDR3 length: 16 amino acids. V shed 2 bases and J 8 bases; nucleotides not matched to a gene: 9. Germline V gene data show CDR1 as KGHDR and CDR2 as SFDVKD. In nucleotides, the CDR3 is TGTGCCACCAGTGATTCCGGGACAGGGAGTCGGAAGCCCCAGCATTTT. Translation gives CATSDSGTGSRKPQHF.

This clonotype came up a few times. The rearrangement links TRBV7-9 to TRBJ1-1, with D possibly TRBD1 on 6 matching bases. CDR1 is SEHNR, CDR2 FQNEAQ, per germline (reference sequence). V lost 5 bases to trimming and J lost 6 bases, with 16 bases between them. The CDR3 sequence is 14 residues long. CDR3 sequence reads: CASSPQRGGPEAFF. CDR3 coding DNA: TGTGCCAGCAGCCCTCAGAGGGGGGGCCCTGAAGCTTTCTTT. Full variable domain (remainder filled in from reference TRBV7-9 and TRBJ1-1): DTGVSQNPRHKITKRGQNVTFRCDPISEHNRLYWYRQTLGQGPEFLTYFQNEAQLEKSRLLSDRFSAERPKGSFSTLEIQRTEQGDSAMYLCASSPQRGGPEAFFGQGTRLTVV.

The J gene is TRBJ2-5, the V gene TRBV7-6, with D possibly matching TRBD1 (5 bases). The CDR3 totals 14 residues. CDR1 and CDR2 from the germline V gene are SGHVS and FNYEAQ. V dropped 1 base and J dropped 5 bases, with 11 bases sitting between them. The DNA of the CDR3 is TGTGCCAGCAGCTTAGGACAGCCCGAGGAGACCCAGTACTTC. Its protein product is CASSLGQPEETQYF. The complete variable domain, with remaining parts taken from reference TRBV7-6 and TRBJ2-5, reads GAGVSQSPRYKVTKRGQDVALRCDPISGHVSLYWYRQALGQGPEFLTYFNYEAQQDKSGLPNDRFSAERPEGSISTLTIQRTEQRDSAMYRCASSLGQPEETQYFGPGTRLLVL.

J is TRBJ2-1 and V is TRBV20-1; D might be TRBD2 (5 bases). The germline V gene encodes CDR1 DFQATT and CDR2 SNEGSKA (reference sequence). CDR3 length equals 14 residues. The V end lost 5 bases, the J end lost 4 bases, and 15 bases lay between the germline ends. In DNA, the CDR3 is TGCAGTGCTGGTGGATTATCGGGGTACAATGAGCAGTTCTTC. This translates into CSAGGLSGYNEQFF.

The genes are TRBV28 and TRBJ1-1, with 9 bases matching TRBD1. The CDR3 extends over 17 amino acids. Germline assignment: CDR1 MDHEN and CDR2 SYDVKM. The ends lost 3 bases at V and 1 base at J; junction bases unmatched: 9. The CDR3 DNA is TGTGCCAGCAGTTTCCTCTTCGGGGGACAGGGGAACACTGAAGCTTTCTTT. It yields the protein CASSFLFGGQGNTEAFF.

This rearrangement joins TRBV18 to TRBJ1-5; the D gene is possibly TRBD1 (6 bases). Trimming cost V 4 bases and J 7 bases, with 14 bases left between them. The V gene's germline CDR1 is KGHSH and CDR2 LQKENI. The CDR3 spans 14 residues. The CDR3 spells CASSRGQSNQPQHF. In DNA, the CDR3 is TGTGCCAGCTCACGAGGACAGTCTAACCAGCCCCAGCATTTT.

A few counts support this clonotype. CDR3 sequence: CASSYSVDRTERNQYF. The CDR3 DNA reads as TGTGCCAGCAGTTACTCGGTTGATAGGACGGAGCGGAACCAGTACTTC. This chain joins TRBV6-5 and TRBJ2-5, with TRBD2 as a possible D gene (5 bases). V was clipped by 0 bases and J by 10 bases, with 21 bases between them. The CDR3 loop spans 16 amino acids. CDR1 and CDR2 from the germline V gene are MNHEY and SVGAGI.